This note documents a single TCR beta chain sequence. The data derive from a study of PD-L1 blockade in urothelial cancer. Looking at the study overall: About 85% of the roughly 30 patients were males with bladder-origin urothelial cancer.

Synthetic TCR analog templates were added to each PCR reaction. Generated by immunoSEQ multiplex PCR, the TCRdb table keeps only in-frame clones and is missing some. This table has some 120,000 clones, around 89% appearing once. Time point defined: peripheral blood 6 weeks after treatment start. Locally advanced or metastatic urothelial carcinoma affected the patients. There are 13 residues in the CDR3. Per germline, CDR1 SGHDT and CDR2 YYEEEE. The receptor's source is a man aged 55-75 years with urothelial cancer. The chain has TRBV5-6 and TRBJ2-5; D gene ambiguous. The end of the DNA is better explained by TRBJ2-7, so the J call may be wrong. The material was PBMCs, obtained around atezolizumab (anti-PD-L1) treatment. CDR3 sequence: CASSPVYPNEQYF. CDR3 DNA sequence: TGTGCCAGCAGCCCCGTTTATCCCAACGAGCAGTACTTC.